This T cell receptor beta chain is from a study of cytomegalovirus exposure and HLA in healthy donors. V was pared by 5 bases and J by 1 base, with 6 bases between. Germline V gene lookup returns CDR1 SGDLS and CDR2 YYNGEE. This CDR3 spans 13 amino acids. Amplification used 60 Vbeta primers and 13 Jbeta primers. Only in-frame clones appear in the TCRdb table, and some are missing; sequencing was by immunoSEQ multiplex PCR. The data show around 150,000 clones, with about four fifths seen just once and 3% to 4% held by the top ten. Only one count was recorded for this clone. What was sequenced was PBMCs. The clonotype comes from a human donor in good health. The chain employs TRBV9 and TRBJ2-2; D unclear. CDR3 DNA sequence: TGTGCCAGCAGTCAACTGAACACCGGGGAGCTGTTTTTT. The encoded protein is CASSQLNTGELFF.